These T cell receptor beta chains were read from a single sample in a study of B cell selection in AIRE deficiency. Generated by immunoSEQ multiplex PCR, the TCRdb table keeps only in-frame clones and is missing some. This table holds fewer than 30,000 clones, 95% to 98% found once. Sequences were obtained from CD4+CD127+ conventional T cells sorted from PBMCs. The source is a human donor in good health. Both conserved end residues are part of each CDR3. A D gene is named only where the DNA matches it firmly. Clone size appears in some rows only: once, few, many, or a class for an expanded clone.

D,J,size,V,DNA,CDR3
-,TRBJ1-4,-,TRBV5-1,TGCGCCAGCAGTTCCTGGCCAGGGAGAGGTGAAAAACTGTTTTTT,CASSSWPGRGEKLFF
TRBD2,TRBJ2-5,-,TRBV9,TGTGCCAGCAGCGTAGCAGCGGGACTACTCCAAGAGACCCAGTACTTC,CASSVAAGLLQETQYF
-,TRBJ2-5,-,TRBV5-6,TGTGCCAGCAGCATAGGGGTACGCCCAGAGACCCAGTACTTC,CASSIGVRPETQYF
-,TRBJ1-3,once,TRBV19,TGTGCCAGTAGTCAGAAGGGGAAGGCTCCTCAGAGCTCTGGAAACACCATATATTTT,CASSQKGKAPQSSGNTIYF
TRBD1,TRBJ2-2,-,TRBV19,TGTGCCAGTTCCGAGACAGGGGGCCTCGCCGGGGAGCTGTTTTTT,CASSETGGLAGELFF
-,TRBJ1-1,-,TRBV5-5,TGTGCCAGCAGCCTGGGAGGGGTGAGAAACACTGAAGCTTTCTTT,CASSLGGVRNTEAFF
TRBD1,TRBJ2-5,once,TRBV30,TGTGCCTGGATTCGGGGACAGGGAGGGACCCAGTACTTC,CAWIRGQGGTQYF
-,TRBJ2-7,-,TRBV27,TGTGCCAGCAGTTTAGAGGGGGCCTACGAGCAGTACTTC,CASSLEGAYEQYF
-,TRBJ1-1,-,TRBV4-1,TGCGCCAGCAGCCAAGTTCCAGGGCGCATCACTGAAGCTTTCTTT,CASSQVPGRITEAFF
-,TRBJ2-1,-,TRBV19,TGTGCCAGTCTCGGTACCAATAACAATGAGCAGTTCTTC,CASLGTNNNEQFF
-,TRBJ1-2,-,TRBV27,TGTGCCAGCAGTTTATTGGGGGGTGACTATGGCTACACCTTC,CASSLLGGDYGYTF
-,TRBJ1-5,-,TRBV10-1,TGCGCCAGCAGCGATAGCAATCAGCCCCAGCATTTT,CASSDSNQPQHF
TRBD1,TRBJ2-7,-,TRBV5-5,TGTGCCAGCAGTCCCTCCCTCACGGACAGGAGTCGCGAGCAGTACTTC,CASSPSLTDRSREQYF
-,TRBJ1-5,-,TRBV7-2,TGTGCCAGCAGCTTAGTCGTGGGTAGCAATCAGCCCCAGCATTTT,CASSLVVGSNQPQHF
-,TRBJ2-6,once,TRBV9,TGTGCCAGCAACACACCGGCCTCTGGGGCCAACGTCCTGACTTTC,CASNTPASGANVLTF
TRBD2,TRBJ2-2,-,TRBV2,TGTGCCAGCACTCCCAGGACTAGCGGCACCGGGGAGCTGTTTTTT,CASTPRTSGTGELFF
TRBD1,TRBJ2-3,once,TRBV2,TGTGCCAGCAACCAGGACAGGGGGCAGGGCACAGATACGCAGTATTTT,CASNQDRGQGTDTQYF
TRBD2,TRBJ2-1,once,TRBV6-1,TGTGCCAGCAGTGAACAGTTAGCGGGAGTCAATGAGCAGTTCTTC,CASSEQLAGVNEQFF
-,TRBJ2-1,-,TRBV12-2,TGTGCAAGTCGCTTAGCGCTTCTAGCGGAATACAATGAGCAGTTCTTC,CASRLALLAEYNEQFF
-,TRBJ2-1,-,TRBV7-3,TGTGCCAGCAGCTTAGAGGCAGGGGTCTACAATGAGCAGTTCTTC,CASSLEAGVYNEQFF
TRBD2,TRBJ2-5,-,TRBV7-9,TGTGCCAGCAGCCCACGGACTAGCGGGGCCCAAGAGACCCAGTACTTC,CASSPRTSGAQETQYF
-,TRBJ2-3,-,TRBV28,TGTGCCAGCAGACCCATAGGGTCTCCTTCAGATACGCAGTATTTT,CASRPIGSPSDTQYF
TRBD1,TRBJ2-7,-,TRBV5-4,TGTGCCAGCAGCTTTCCGGGACAGGGGGCCTACGAGCAGTACTTC,CASSFPGQGAYEQYF
-,TRBJ1-5,-,TRBV11-3,TGTGCCAGCAGCTTAGGTATTAGGGCCCGTCGGACGAATCAGCCCCAGCATTTT,CASSLGIRARRTNQPQHF
TRBD2,TRBJ2-1,-,TRBV9,TGTGCCAGCAGCGTAGGTCTGGCGGGAGGGGACAATGAGCAGTTCTTC,CASSVGLAGGDNEQFF
-,TRBJ2-2,-,TRBV7-9,TGTGCCAGCAGCCCCAAGGGGCAGGTCACCGGGGAGCTGTTTTTT,CASSPKGQVTGELFF
-,TRBJ2-2,-,TRBV29-1,TGCAGCGTTTCTCCGGACTGGAACACCGGGGAGCTGTTTTTT,CSVSPDWNTGELFF
-,TRBJ1-4,-,TRBV7-8,TGTGCCAGCAGCTTAGCGCTCGTAGGGCAAGGAGAAAAACTGTTTTTT,CASSLALVGQGEKLFF
-,TRBJ2-7,-,TRBV5-1,TGCGCCAGCAGCTTGGCCCCCAGCTCCTACGAGCAGTACTTC,CASSLAPSSYEQYF
TRBD1,TRBJ1-4,few,TRBV4-1,TGCGCCAGCAGCCAAGCAGGGACAGTAGAGGAAAAACTGTTTTTT,CASSQAGTVEEKLFF
TRBD1,TRBJ1-2,-,TRBV9,TGTGCCAGCAGCGTAGCAACAGGGGGCGGCTATGGCTACACCTTC,CASSVATGGGYGYTF
-,TRBJ2-7,-,TRBV7-6,TGTGCCAGCAGCACCTGGACAGAATCCTACGAGCAGTACTTC,CASSTWTESYEQYF
TRBD1,TRBJ1-1,once,TRBV29-1,TGCAGCGTTGACCGACAGGGCATCGAAGCTTTCTTT,CSVDRQGIEAFF
TRBD1,TRBJ2-1,-,TRBV25-1,TGTGCCAGCAGTGATCACGGACAGGGGTTGCGGAATGAGCAGTTCTTC,CASSDHGQGLRNEQFF
-,TRBJ2-6,-,TRBV28,TGTGCCAGCAGTCCCGACAGGCAATTCAACTCTGGGGCCAACGTCCTGACTTTC,CASSPDRQFNSGANVLTF
-,TRBJ1-2,-,TRBV10-2,TGCGCCAGCAGTCGGTTGAAAGGGATGGGGTTAGATGGCTACACCTTC,CASSRLKGMGLDGYTF
-,TRBJ2-3,-,TRBV10-3,TGTGCCATCAAGGCGGACAGCACAGATACGCAGTATTTT,CAIKADSTDTQYF
-,TRBJ1-2,-,TRBV28,TGTGCCAGCAGCCCACAGGGATACTATGGCTACACCTTC,CASSPQGYYGYTF
-,TRBJ2-2,-,TRBV7-2,TGTGCCAGCAGCTGGGCCACCGGGGAGCTGTTTTTT,CASSWATGELFF
TRBD1,TRBJ2-3,-,TRBV5-8,TGTGCCAGCAGCTCCACGGACAGGGGGCAGTCGGATACGCAGTATTTT,CASSSTDRGQSDTQYF
-,TRBJ2-7,-,TRBV11-2,TGTGCCAGCAGCTTAGGGGGATTGTCCGGCTCCTACGAGCAGTACTTC,CASSLGGLSGSYEQYF
-,TRBJ2-3,-,TRBV7-9,TGTGCCAGCAGCATTGGGACCGCAGATACGCAGTATTTT,CASSIGTADTQYF
TRBD1,TRBJ2-5,-,TRBV6-6,TGTGCCAGCAGTAACAGGGGGCGGCGGGAGACCCAGTACTTC,CASSNRGRRETQYF
-,TRBJ2-1,-,TRBV5-5,TGTGCCAGCAGCTTGGTGGAGGGGGTTGAGCAGTTCTTC,CASSLVEGVEQFF
-,TRBJ2-7,-,TRBV6-5,TGTGCCAGCAGTTCGCCCCCGGTCATGCTCTCAATTCACTTC,CASSSPPVMLSIHF
-,TRBJ2-5,-,TRBV15,TGTGCCACCAGCAGACCCAGCGCTATCCGGGAGACCCAGTACTTC,CATSRPSAIRETQYF
TRBD1,TRBJ1-4,-,TRBV7-2,TGTGCCAGCAGCACCCGGACAGGCTCAAAACTGTTTTTT,CASSTRTGSKLFF
-,TRBJ2-5,-,TRBV2,TGTGCCAGCAGTGAACATTCGGGGAACAGGGCGCAGTACTTC,CASSEHSGNRAQYF
-,TRBJ1-2,-,TRBV28,TGTGCCAGCAGTCGGGCCTCCCCGACCTATGGCTACACCTTC,CASSRASPTYGYTF
-,TRBJ2-3,-,TRBV27,TGTGCCACCTCAGGGACTTCCGATACGCAGTATTTT,CATSGTSDTQYF
-,TRBJ2-2,-,TRBV29-1,TGCAGCGTTGCAGCAAGCACCGGGGAGCTGTTTTTT,CSVAASTGELFF
-,TRBJ1-4,-,TRBV7-2,TGTGCCAGCAGCACGGGGGGGGCTGAAAAACTGTTTTTT,CASSTGGAEKLFF
TRBD1,TRBJ1-5,-,TRBV5-5,TGTGCCAGCAGCACGGGGACAGGGGGCTATCAGCCCCAGCATTTT,CASSTGTGGYQPQHF
-,TRBJ2-2,-,TRBV18,TGTGCCAGCTCACCAGGGGGAGGCCCCTTAACGAACACCGGGGAGCTGTTTTTT,CASSPGGGPLTNTGELFF
-,TRBJ1-1,-,TRBV9,TGTGCCAGCAGCGCAGGGGCCCACACTGAAGCTTTCTTT,CASSAGAHTEAFF
-,TRBJ2-7,-,TRBV14,TGTGCCAGCAGCCAAGTAGGGACCGGCTACGAGCAGTACTTC,CASSQVGTGYEQYF
TRBD2,TRBJ2-1,-,TRBV2,TGTGCCAGCAGTGAACAGGTAGCGGGAGTTTCCAATGAGCAGTTCTTC,CASSEQVAGVSNEQFF
-,TRBJ2-5,once,TRBV19,TGTGCCAGTAGTATGTCTGGGTTGGAGACCCAGTACTTC,CASSMSGLETQYF
-,TRBJ2-1,once,TRBV4-3,TGCGCCAGCAGCCAAGATTTGGAAGTTGAGCAGTTCTTC,CASSQDLEVEQFF